A single sample is the source of the 29 T cell receptor beta chains below, sequenced in a study of CD8+CD57+ T cells in acquired aplastic anemia. TCR beta VDJ and CDR3 were profiled, and genomic DNA was the template. TCRdb called the reads again in MiXCR, with one record for every CDR3 protein. The data contain some 200,000 distinct CDR3 sequences, less than 60% of them seen just once; the ten biggest clones take up approximately 9.7%. Sequenced patients had shown CD8+CD57+ cell expansion by flow cytometry. Sequenced input: sorted CD4+, CD8+, or CD8+CD57+ T cells (not recorded which) from PBMCs. These receptors all stem from a human donor with aplastic anemia.

This clonotype was detected once. The chain joins TRBV7-2 to TRBJ2-7; D is undetermined. This CDR3 is 13 amino acids long. Germline assignment: CDR1 SGHTA and CDR2 FQGNSA. V shed 2 bases and J shed 5 bases, with 10 bases lying between them. The CDR3 loop reads CASSLFVGNEQYF. The CDR3 bases are TGTGCCAGCAGCTTATTCGTAGGGAACGAGCAGTACTTC.

The chain combines TRBV2 with TRBJ1-2; D is unclear. The CDR3 consists of 13 residues. The germline CDR1 and CDR2 sequences are SNHLY and FYNNEI. V dropped 6 bases and J dropped 2 bases, with 10 bases sitting between them. The CDR3 sequence is CASRNSGNYGYTF. The DNA for the CDR3 is TGTGCCAGCAGAAACTCTGGAAACTATGGCTACACCTTC.

Comments on this clonotype: Since a much larger clone is just one base distant, this may be a read error. This rearrangement joins TRBV5-1 to TRBJ2-5, with 14 bases lining up with TRBD2. V lost 4 bases and J lost 4; bases outside the gene matches: 6. CDR3 length: 16 amino acids. From germline, CDR1 is SGHRS and CDR2 YFSETQ. The CDR3 sequence is CASSSGLAGGGETQYF. The CDR3, as DNA: TGCGCCAGCAGCAGTGGACTAGCGGGAGGAGGAGAGACCCAGTACTTC.

This clonotype was counted many times. The V gene is TRBV7-9, the J gene TRBJ1-5; D unresolved. The CDR3 loop spans 13 amino acids. CDR1 and CDR2 from the germline V gene are SEHNR and FQNEAQ (reference sequence). Trimming cost V 5 bases and J 7 bases, with 12 bases left between them. The CDR3 sequence is CASSGGPRQPQHF. CDR3 in DNA: TGTGCCAGCAGCGGAGGGCCCCGCCAGCCCCAGCATTTT.

The genes are TRBV19 and TRBJ2-5; 9 bases agree with TRBD2. Germline-derived CDR1 and CDR2 are LNHDA and SQIVND (reference sequence). This CDR3 has 16 residues. Trimming removed 6 bases from V and 4 bases from J; junction bases left unmatched: 12. The CDR3 DNA reads TGTGCCAGTAGGCCACCGGGGACTAGCTTTGGAGAGACCCAGTACTTC. This gives the protein CASRPPGTSFGETQYF.

The V and J genes are TRBV6-1 and TRBJ2-5, with 9 bases matching TRBD1. This CDR3 spans 16 amino acids. The J segment lost 9 bases and the V segment lost 7 bases, leaving 18 bases of the junction unmatched. The germline gives CDR1 MNHNS, CDR2 SASEGT. DNA of the CDR3: TGTGCCAGCATGACCGCCGACAGGGGGGGTCTAGGGGCCCAGTACTTC. Translating gives CASMTADRGGLGAQYF.

The chain combines TRBV7-9 with TRBJ2-7; D may match TRBD1 or TRBD2 (5 bases each). Deletions cut 5 bases from V and 2 bases from J, with 10 bases between. The CDR3 covers 13 residues. From germline, CDR1 is SEHNR and CDR2 FQNEAQ (reference sequence). The CDR3 DNA sequence: TGTGCCAGCAGCGGGACCGCAACCTACGAGCAGTACTTC. Translation gives CASSGTATYEQYF. Complete variable domain (other parts from reference TRBV7-9 and TRBJ2-7): DTGVSQNPRHKITKRGQNVTFRCDPISEHNRLYWYRQTLGQGPEFLTYFQNEAQLEKSRLLSDRFSAERPKGSFSTLEIQRTEQGDSAMYLCASSGTATYEQYFGPGTRLTVT.

The gene calls are TRBV7-2 and TRBJ1-6; weak D call: TRBD1 (6 bases). CDR1 and CDR2 (germline): SGHTA, FQGNSA. The V end was cut by 3 bases, the J end by 14 bases, with 17 bases between. The CDR3 extends over 14 amino acids. CDR3 protein: CASSLVGAGSALHF. The CDR3 coding sequence is TGTGCCAGCAGCTTGGTGGGGGCTGGGTCGGCCCTCCACTTT.

There are many counts of this clonotype. This chain links TRBV7-2 with TRBJ1-1; D remains ambiguous. Trimming pared 1 base from V and 5 bases from J, leaving 11 bases between. Germline loops: CDR1 SGHTA, CDR2 FQGNSA. This CDR3 has 14 amino acids. The CDR3 region has the DNA TGTGCCAGCAGCTTAGAGGCGGTTTTAACTGAAGCTTTCTTT. It yields the protein CASSLEAVLTEAFF.

In its sample, this clonotype was seen many times. J is TRBJ2-2 and V is TRBV12-3 or TRBV12-4; TRBD2 matches 11 bases. This CDR3 is 16 amino acids long. The V gene end was trimmed by 1 base and the J gene end by 4 bases; junction bases not matched to a gene: 2. As DNA, the CDR3 is TGTGCCAGCAGTTTAGGGGGACTAGCGGCCACCGGGGAGCTGTTTTTT. Translation gives CASSLGGLAATGELFF.

The table lists this clonotype with many counts. This CDR3 reads CSAQGENTEAFF. Written as DNA, the CDR3 is TGCAGTGCCCAGGGAGAGAACACTGAAGCTTTCTTT. J is TRBJ1-1 and V is TRBV20-1; D may be TRBD1 (5 bases). The V gene lost 6 bases and the J gene lost 1 base, with 9 bases spanning the gap. The germline V gene has CDR1 DFQATT and CDR2 SNEGSKA (reference sequence). The CDR3 has 12 residues.

This sequence joins TRBV3-1 and TRBJ1-5; D gene ambiguous. The ends were cut back, 6 bases at V and 10 bases at J, with 19 bases in the middle. The CDR3 is 14 amino acids. Germline V CDR1 and CDR2: LGHDT, YNNKEL (reference sequence). The DNA of the CDR3 is TGTGCCAGCAGTCGAAAGGTTTTTGTCAGTCCCCAGCATTTT. Amino acids: CASSRKVFVSPQHF.

The V call is TRBV11-2, the J call TRBJ1-2; D is ambiguous. Germline CDR1 reads SGHAT; CDR2 reads FQNNGV. The CDR3 sequence is 16 residues long. V lost 2 bases, J lost 0 bases, and 13 bases lay in between. DNA of the CDR3: TGTGCCAGCAGCTTAAACGTAGGCGAAGCTAACTATGGCTACACCTTC. It is translated as CASSLNVGEANYGYTF.

The rearrangement uses TRBV11-1 and TRBJ2-7; TRBD2 aligns across 9 bases. The V and J ends lost 1 base and 4 bases, in that order; junction bases with no gene match: 8. The CDR3 contains 16 residues. Looked up from germline, CDR1 is SGHAT and CDR2 is FQDESV (reference sequence). The CDR3 sequence is CASSLVSGGLAYEQYF. The DNA of the CDR3 is TGTGCCAGCAGCTTAGTAAGTGGGGGACTAGCATACGAGCAGTACTTC.

Ten or more counts support this clonotype. The V gene is TRBV11-2, the J gene TRBJ1-5; TRBD1 is a possible D gene (6 bases). This CDR3 is 16 amino acids long. The ends were cut back, 1 base at V and 4 bases at J, with 14 bases in the middle. Germline V gives CDR1 SGHAT, CDR2 FQNNGV. This CDR3 is CASSLGTGWGNQPQHF. CDR3 nucleotides: TGTGCCAGCAGCTTAGGAACAGGGTGGGGTAATCAGCCCCAGCATTTT.

This clonotype has just one count. V gene TRBV24-1 combines with J gene TRBJ2-7, with TRBD2 matching over 14 bases. The CDR3 is 14 amino acids. Per the germline V gene, CDR1 is KGHDR and CDR2 is SFDVKD. J was trimmed by 6 bases and V by 9 bases; bases with no gene match: 6. The CDR3 DNA follows: TGTGCCACCTCGGGACTAGCGGGAGCTTGCGAGCAGTACTTC. Encoded protein: CATSGLAGACEQYF.

This clonotype was observed at least ten times. The chain employs TRBV5-1 and TRBJ2-2; D is unresolved. CDR1 and CDR2 from the germline V gene are SGHRS and YFSETQ. V was clipped by 5 bases and J by 4 bases, with 6 bases between them. There are 12 residues in the CDR3. The chain's CDR3 is CASRAITGELFF. CDR3 in DNA: TGCGCCAGCAGAGCAATCACCGGGGAGCTGTTTTTT.

This clonotype was found many times. This sequence joins TRBV9 and TRBJ1-2; 7 bases align to TRBD1. The CDR3 is 15 residues long. With V trimmed by 6 bases and J by 8 bases, 16 bases remained unmatched. Germline V gene sequence: CDR1 SGDLS, CDR2 YYNGEE. CDR3 nucleotides: TGTGCCAGCAACAGACAGGGCGGACCGACGGAGGGCTACACCTTC. The encoded protein is CASNRQGGPTEGYTF.

This clonotype has only one observation. CDR3 region: CASSFGPSSYNEQFF. CDR3 coding DNA: TGTGCCAGCAGCTTTGGGCCGAGCTCCTACAATGAGCAGTTCTTC. The chain has TRBV11-1 and TRBJ2-1; D gene ambiguous. This CDR3 has 15 residues. Germline-derived CDR1 and CDR2 are SGHAT and FQDESV (reference sequence). The V gene lost 3 bases and the J gene lost 0 bases, with 9 bases spanning the gap.

In its sample, this clonotype was seen a few times. The chain joins TRBV7-8 to TRBJ2-3; TRBD2 might be the D (6 bases). Per germline, CDR1 SGHVS and CDR2 FQNEAQ. V was pared by 5 bases and J by 4 bases, with 19 bases between. The CDR3 has 16 residues. The CDR3 protein is CASSPLAPSGADTQYF. DNA of the CDR3: TGTGCCAGCAGCCCCCTAGCGCCGTCGGGCGCAGATACGCAGTATTTT.

The chain has TRBV29-1 and TRBJ2-1; TRBD1 matches 8 bases. V was pared by 7 bases and J by 2 bases, with 4 bases of the junction left unmatched. This CDR3 region has 13 residues. CDR1 and CDR2 (germline): SQVTM, ANQGSEA. CDR3 region: CSGGTGPYNEQFF. The CDR3 nucleotides are TGCAGCGGAGGGACAGGTCCCTACAATGAGCAGTTCTTC.

At least ten counts were recorded for this clonotype. This chain joins TRBV19 and TRBJ1-5; tentative D call: TRBD1 (5 bases). This CDR3 comprises 14 residues. Trimming shortened V by 4 bases and J by 9 bases, and 16 bases separated the two germline ends. Looked up from germline, CDR1 is LNHDA and CDR2 is SQIVND (reference sequence). CDR3 sequence reads: CASSSEAGIRPQHF. The CDR3 DNA reads as TGTGCCAGTAGTAGTGAGGCAGGGATTCGGCCCCAGCATTTT. The full variable domain, rest sourced from reference TRBV19 and TRBJ1-5, is DGGITQSPKYLFRKEGQNVTLSCEQNLNHDAMYWYRQDPGQGLRLIYYSQIVNDFQKGDIAEGYSVSREKKESFPLTVTSAQKNPTAFYLCASSSEAGIRPQHFGDGTRLSIL.

In this sample, this clonotype turned up many times. V gene TRBV11-1 combines with J gene TRBJ1-5; 11 nucleotides align to TRBD1. Losses at the gene ends were 1 base for V and 6 bases for J; bases not matched to a gene: 5. The CDR3 totals 16 residues. CDR1 SGHAT and CDR2 FQDESV come from the germline V gene (reference sequence). CDR3 protein: CASSLGGQGASQPQHF. In DNA, the CDR3 is TGTGCCAGCAGCTTAGGCGGACAGGGGGCATCTCAGCCCCAGCATTTT.

The gene calls are TRBV19 and TRBJ1-2; 8 bases line up with TRBD1. Germline V gene data show CDR1 as LNHDA and CDR2 as SQIVND (reference sequence). This CDR3 comprises 12 residues. J was trimmed by 8 bases and V by 5 bases; bases with no gene match: 4. The CDR3 loop reads CASSATGGGYTF. The CDR3, as DNA: TGTGCCAGTAGTGCCACAGGGGGGGGCTACACCTTC.

The chain uses TRBV19 and TRBJ1-6, with a possible D match to TRBD1 (5 bases). Germline V lookup: CDR1 LNHDA, CDR2 SQIVND (reference sequence). Trimming cost V 9 bases and J 6 bases, with 15 bases left between them. This CDR3 spans 14 amino acids. CDR3 DNA: TGTGCCAGCAGCTCACAGGCCCTTAATTCACCCCTCCACTTT. This codes for CASSSQALNSPLHF.

The V gene is TRBV9, the J gene TRBJ2-3; D might be TRBD1 or TRBD2, each matching 5 bases. Germline V lookup: CDR1 SGDLS, CDR2 YYNGEE. CDR3 size: 15 residues. With 0 bases removed from V and 1 base from J, the gap between germline ends came to 9 bases. CDR3 nucleotide sequence: TGTGCCAGCAGCGTAGAGGGACGCCGCACAGATACGCAGTATTTT. Protein sequence: CASSVEGRRTDTQYF.

This rearrangement joins TRBV29-1 to TRBJ2-2; TRBD1 might be the D (6 bases). This CDR3 has 13 amino acids. The germline V gene encodes CDR1 SQVTM and CDR2 ANQGSEA. The V end lost 5 bases, the J end lost 3 bases, and 10 bases lay between the germline ends. The CDR3 loop is CSVIDRYTGELFF. In DNA, the CDR3 is TGCAGCGTTATAGACAGGTACACCGGGGAGCTGTTTTTT.

The V call is TRBV7-9, the J call TRBJ2-2; no clear D. The germline CDR1 and CDR2 sequences are SEHNR and FQNEAQ (reference sequence). Trimming removed 4 bases from V and 4 bases from J, with 4 bases in between. This CDR3 is 12 amino acids long. The CDR3 DNA sequence: TGTGCCAGCAGCTATGGCACCGGGGAGCTGTTTTTT. Translated: CASSYGTGELFF.

This clonotype occurred many times. This chain links TRBV10-1 with TRBJ2-1; 11 positions match TRBD2. The germline V gene encodes CDR1 WNHNN and CDR2 SYGVQD (reference sequence). Germline trimming cut 6 bases from V and 9 bases from J; bases unmatched to any gene: 7. This CDR3 spans 14 amino acids. The CDR3 here is CASRNSGRAGEQFF. CDR3 DNA sequence: TGCGCCAGCAGAAATAGCGGGAGGGCGGGTGAGCAGTTCTTC.